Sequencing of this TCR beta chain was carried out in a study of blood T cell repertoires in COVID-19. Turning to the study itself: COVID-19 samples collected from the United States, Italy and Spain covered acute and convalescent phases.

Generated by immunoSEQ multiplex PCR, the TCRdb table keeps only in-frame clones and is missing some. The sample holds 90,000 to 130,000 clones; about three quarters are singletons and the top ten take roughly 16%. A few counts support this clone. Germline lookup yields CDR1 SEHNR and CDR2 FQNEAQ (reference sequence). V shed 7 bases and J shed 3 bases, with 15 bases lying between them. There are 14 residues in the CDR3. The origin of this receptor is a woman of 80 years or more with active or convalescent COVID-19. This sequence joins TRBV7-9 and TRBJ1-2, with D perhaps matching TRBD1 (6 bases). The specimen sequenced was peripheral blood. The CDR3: CASNRQDMDYGYTF. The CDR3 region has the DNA TGTGCCAGCAACAGACAGGACATGGACTATGGCTACACCTTC. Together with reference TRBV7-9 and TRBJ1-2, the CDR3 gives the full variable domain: DTGVSQNPRHKITKRGQNVTFRCDPISEHNRLYWYRQTLGQGPEFLTYFQNEAQLEKSRLLSDRFSAERPKGSFSTLEIQRTEQGDSAMYLCASNRQDMDYGYTFGSGTRLTVV.